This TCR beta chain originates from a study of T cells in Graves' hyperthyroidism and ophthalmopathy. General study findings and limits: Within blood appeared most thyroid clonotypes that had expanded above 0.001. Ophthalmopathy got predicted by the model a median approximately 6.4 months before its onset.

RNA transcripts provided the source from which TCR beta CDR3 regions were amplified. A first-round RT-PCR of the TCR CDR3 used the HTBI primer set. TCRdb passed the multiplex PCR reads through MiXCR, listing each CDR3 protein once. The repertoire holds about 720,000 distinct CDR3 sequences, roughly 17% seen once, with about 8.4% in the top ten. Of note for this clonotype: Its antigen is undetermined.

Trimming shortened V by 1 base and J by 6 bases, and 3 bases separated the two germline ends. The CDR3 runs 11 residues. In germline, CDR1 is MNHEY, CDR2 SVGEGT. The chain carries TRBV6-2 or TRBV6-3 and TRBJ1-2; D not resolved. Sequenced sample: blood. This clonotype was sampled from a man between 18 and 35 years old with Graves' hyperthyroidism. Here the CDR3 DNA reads TGTGCCAGCAGTTACTTTGATGGCTACACCTTC. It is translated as CASSYFDGYTF.